This T cell receptor (beta chain) stems from a study of shared clonotypes between healthy human individuals (dated by TCRdb to 2018 to 2020). Concerning the study at large: The cohort included three men and two women between 18 and 49 years of age. For each donor, CD4 naive and CD4 memory were each given three plates, CD8 naive was given two plates, and CD8 memory was given one plate. To increase sequencing depth and limit assay-specific biases, TCR repertoire library preparation and sequencing were carried out by different laboratories using diverse techniques. The study deeply sequenced blood TCR repertoires of about five healthy adults to estimate repertoire size and the extent of clonotype sharing between individuals. Each donor's leukapheresis produced roughly between roughly 0.94 and 9.5 billion PBMCs.

TCR CDR3 regions were amplified from genomic DNA by multiplex PCR using the deep immunoSEQ assay. Genomic DNA extracted from each cell subset was distributed evenly over all wells of several immunoSEQ 96-well plates, and each plate served as one replicate. For sorted subsets, about 200 ng genomic DNA, equal to about 30,000 T cell genomes, was loaded into each replicate PCR. The purified libraries were quantified using a Qubit 3.0 fluorometer, sized with a Bioanalyzer 2100, and then quantified again using the KAPA Library Quantification kit. A separate single-read 150-cycle Illumina NextSeq 550 flow cell was used to sequence each immunoSEQ 96-well plate. The paper's data handling went like this. Because the immunoSEQ output held only junctional sequences and lacked quality scores, the filtering could not match the filtering applied to full-length reads. To assign V/J genes and CDR3, sequences were annotated using PyIR, a Python wrapper for IgBLAST v1.9, with IMGT germline references. Reads were filtered out if the reads had weak V/J assignments (E-value above 1e-6), no CDR3, stop codons, out-of-frame junctions, or ambiguous translated residues. V3J clonotypes were defined by identical inferred V gene, J gene, and CDR3 amino acid sequence. To compute the percentage overlap between repertoires, the number of shared unique clonotypes was divided by the size of the smaller repertoire. Richness of each repertoire was evaluated using RTK rarefaction, the Chao1 estimator, and Recon v2.1 estimates of unobserved clonotypes. For all TCRbeta clonotypes obtained by the gDNA method from a few donors, generation probabilities were computed with OLGA. TCRdb mirrors the immuneACCESS table, restricted to in-frame sequences. Some clones are absent from its copies; in checked studies, under half trace to an unresolved V gene, and the reason for the others is unknown. The DNA gave D and trimming, while V, J and clone size come from that table. For this sample there are roughly 2.2 million clones; about 92% appear just once. About 0.41% of the sample rests with the top ten.

A word on this clone: It lacks a known antigen. Per-base qualities were not stored, and no clone one base away is much larger.

Donors were healthy HIV-negative adults with no recently reported acute infections or vaccinations. Every donor was a Caucasian adult living in Nashville, Tennessee, USA. CD4+ T cells were enriched by magnetic negative selection, after which naive cells were positively selected on CD45RA and the negative fraction was taken as the memory subset. Blood was collected by leukapheresis, and PBMCs were isolated by Ficoll-Histopaque density gradient centrifugation and then cryopreserved in liquid nitrogen vapor phase. Purity and quantity of every magnetically sorted T cell population were checked by analytical flow cytometry. From each sorted fraction, genomic DNA was isolated and quantified by UV absorbance on a Nanodrop 2000c. The paper's findings and limits, for the study overall: Incomplete sequencing was indicated by rarefaction of sorted-subset datasets, despite the large sequencing depth. Across four donors, around 5.4% of naive CD4, 3.5% of naive CD8, roughly 2.2% of memory CD4, and approximately 0.4% of memory CD8 clonotypes were shared. Sampling was restricted to blood, and TCR repertoires in tissues likely differ from the TCR repertoires found in blood. The small number of donors limited the genetic and exposure-history diversity represented. Compared with non-shared clonotypes, the clonotypes found in all four sorted-subset donors had higher generation probabilities. Pairwise subsampling indicated that sequencing depth was expected to affect the degree of clonotype sharing among donors. Naive subsets generally had larger estimated clonotype richness than memory subsets did.

The CDR3 runs 16 amino acids, cysteine and phenylalanine included. Only the CDR3 region is kept as DNA, spanning 48 bases read in frame from base 1. V is trimmed back by 6 bases and J by 2 bases, and the junction contains 10 bases that no gene match accounts for. The germline V gene (reference sequence) supplies CDR1 LNHDA and CDR2 SQIVND. Sequenced input: naive CD4+ T cells from PBMCs. What this sample's cell subset or site label stands for: CD45RA+ positively selected. This TCR derives from a man aged 18-30 years in good health. Some clones in this sample may be carry-over from other donors' samples. The chain is made from TRBV19 and TRBJ1-5; TRBD1 lines up with 7 middle nucleotides. In nucleotides, the sequence is TGTGCCAGTAGCCCGACAGGGTTTTCAGGCAATCAGCCCCAGCATTTT. It translates to CASSPTGFSGNQPQHF.